The 12 T cell receptor beta chains below all came from one sample that was sequenced in a study of cytomegalovirus exposure and HLA in healthy donors. Primers for the PCR totalled 60 Vbeta and 13 Jbeta. TCRdb's copy holds only in-frame clones and misses some; the assay was immunoSEQ multiplex PCR. The table has about 140,000 clones, about 79% seen once. The sample consisted of PBMCs. These receptors were collected from a male donor in good health and CMV-seronegative.

The V call is TRBV10-1, the J call TRBJ2-2; D may be TRBD2 (6 bases). Germline V gene data show CDR1 as WNHNN and CDR2 as SYGVQD (reference sequence). CDR3 size: 16 residues. Trimming cost V 4 bases and J 1 base, with 13 bases left between them. This CDR3 reads CASSAPGLENTGELFF. In DNA, the CDR3 is TGCGCCAGCAGTGCGCCGGGACTCGAGAACACCGGGGAGCTGTTTTTT.

The chain couples TRBV9 to TRBJ2-7; 12 bases line up with TRBD2. V dropped 3 bases and J dropped 3; count of bases not matched to a gene: 4. Per germline, CDR1 SGDLS and CDR2 YYNGEE. This CDR3 has 15 residues. The DNA for the CDR3 is TGTGCCAGCAGCGGACGACTAGCGGGGGACTACGAGCAGTACTTC. Translated: CASSGRLAGDYEQYF.

V gene TRBV4-1 combines with J gene TRBJ2-1, with D unclear. Germline V gene sequence: CDR1 MGHRA, CDR2 YSYEKL. The CDR3 loop spans 16 amino acids. V lost 1 base to trimming and J lost 0 bases, with 10 bases between them. The CDR3 spells CASSQVGSISYNEQFF. Here the CDR3 DNA reads TGCGCCAGCAGCCAAGTTGGCAGTATCTCCTACAATGAGCAGTTCTTC.

The V gene is TRBV5-8, the J gene TRBJ2-5; perhaps TRBD2 as D (5 bases). The V gene lost 4 bases and the J gene lost 3 bases, with 10 bases spanning the gap. This CDR3 is built from 13 residues. Germline V gives CDR1 SGHTS, CDR2 YDEGEE. The CDR3 is CASSRTREETQYF. CDR3 nucleotide sequence: TGTGCCAGCAGCCGAACTAGGGAAGAGACCCAGTACTTC.

The chain joins TRBV25-1 to TRBJ1-4; unclear D gene. CDR1 MGHDK and CDR2 SYGVNS come from the germline V gene. V lost 6 bases to trimming and J lost 4 bases, with 12 bases between them. CDR3 size: 14 residues. The CDR3, as DNA: TGTGCCAGCAGCCCCAGTTGGCTTAATGAAAAACTGTTTTTT. It specifies CASSPSWLNEKLFF. The full variable domain, completed using reference TRBV25-1 and TRBJ1-4, is EADIYQTPRYLVIGTGKKITLECSQTMGHDKMYWYQQDPGMELHLIHYSYGVNSTEKGDLSSESTVSRIRTEHFPLTLESARPSHTSQYLCASSPSWLNEKLFFGSGTQLSVL.

CDR3: CASSSRQGTGELFF. The DNA for the CDR3 is TGTGCCAGCAGCTCCCGACAGGGAACCGGGGAGCTGTTTTTT. V and J are TRBV16 and TRBJ2-2; 7 bases map to TRBD1. The CDR3 has 14 residues. Germline V gene lookup returns CDR1 KGHSY and CDR2 FQNENV. The V gene end was trimmed by 5 bases and the J gene end by 5 bases; junction bases not matched to a gene: 5. The full variable domain, rest sourced from reference TRBV16 and TRBJ2-2, is GEEVAQTPKHLVRGEGQKAKLYCAPIKGHSYVFWYQQVLKNEFKFLISFQNENVFDETGMPKERFSAKCLPNSPCSLEIQATKLEDSAVYFCASSSRQGTGELFFGEGSRLTVL.

Comments on this clone: The junction departs from the called germline gene at one end, perhaps through a read error. V usage is TRBV7-7 and J usage is TRBJ2-2; D possibly corresponds to TRBD2 (5 bases). The V gene's germline CDR1 is SSHAT and CDR2 FNYEAQ (reference sequence). CDR3 length: 16 residues. The CDR3 coding sequence is TGTGCTAGCAGCCCATCCGGGCGGGTGGGCACCGGGGAGCTGTTTTTT. Translating gives CASSPSGRVGTGELFF.

The genes are TRBV15 and TRBJ2-1; TRBD2 might be the D (6 bases). Trimming cost V 5 bases and J 0 bases, with 11 bases left between them. There are 15 residues in the CDR3. Germline V gives CDR1 LNHNV, CDR2 YYDKDF (reference sequence). The chain's CDR3 is CATSRGTDSYNEQFF. CDR3 in DNA: TGTGCCACCAGCCGCGGGACTGACTCCTACAATGAGCAGTTCTTC. The full variable domain, in which reference TRBV15 and TRBJ2-1 provide the parts outside the CDR3, is DAMVIQNPRYQVTQFGKPVTLSCSQTLNHNVMYWYQQKSSQAPKLLFHYYDKDFNNEADTPDNFQSRRPNTSFCFLDIRSPGLGDTAMYLCATSRGTDSYNEQFFGPGTRLTVL.

The chain employs TRBV19 and TRBJ1-5; TRBD1 aligns across 8 bases. The CDR3 extends over 15 amino acids. Germline CDR1 and CDR2: LNHDA and SQIVND (reference sequence). V shed 7 bases, J shed 4 bases, and the junction held 9 bases outside the gene matches. The chain's CDR3 is CASTKDRGLNQPQHF. DNA of the CDR3: TGTGCCAGTACTAAAGACAGGGGCCTTAATCAGCCCCAGCATTTT.

CDR3: CAWSTSGRVYRDTQYF. The CDR3, as DNA: TGTGCCTGGAGTACTAGCGGGAGGGTGTATAGAGATACGCAGTATTTT. This chain uses TRBV30 with TRBJ2-3; 13 bases fit TRBD2. The CDR3 totals 16 residues. Germline values: CDR1 GTSNPN, CDR2 SVGIG (reference sequence). Trimming at V came to 2 bases and at J to 5 bases, leaving 7 bases not matched to a gene.

V is TRBV9 and J is TRBJ2-1; 13 positions match TRBD2. V lost 3 bases, J lost 8 bases, and 5 bases stayed unmatched. CDR1 and CDR2 from the germline V gene are SGDLS and YYNGEE. CDR3 length equals 15 residues. Here the CDR3 reads CASSAGTSGTDEQFF. The CDR3 region has the DNA TGTGCCAGCAGCGCCGGGACTAGCGGGACTGATGAGCAGTTCTTC.

This clone has a single count. V usage is TRBV29-1 and J usage is TRBJ2-7, with 11 nucleotides matching TRBD1. Looked up from germline, CDR1 is SQVTM and CDR2 is ANQGSEA. V lost 0 bases to trimming and J lost 5 bases; unmatched junction nucleotides: 9. The CDR3 spans 16 residues. The CDR3 DNA follows: TGCAGCGTTGAAGATCAGCGGGACAGGGGGGAAAACGAGCAGTACTTC. Translating gives CSVEDQRDRGENEQYF.